Listed here are 28 T cell receptor beta chains from one sample, sequenced in a study of T-cell reconstitution after alpha-beta-depleted transplantation in children. For TCRbeta, the library was prepared with unique molecular identifiers. Using its own MiXCR run on the PCR reads, TCRdb lists one record per CDR3 protein. Of a few hundred thousand distinct CDR3 sequences listed, roughly 27% are singletons. Specimen: PBMCs, collected before TCRalphabeta/CD19-depleted stem cell transplant. Receptors originate from a boy in the first two years of life with Wiskott-Aldrich syndrome, due to receive a stem cell transplant.

The J gene is TRBJ2-1, the V gene TRBV7-2; tentative D call: TRBD2 (8 bases). The V end lost 1 base, the J end lost 10 bases, and 14 bases lay between the germline ends. CDR3 length equals 14 residues. Germline CDR1 SGHTA, CDR2 FQGNSA. The DNA for the CDR3 is TGTGCCAGCAGCTTAGTACAGGGGACTAGGGAGCAGTTCTTC. Translated: CASSLVQGTREQFF.

This clonotype was seen a few times. This chain connects TRBV28 to TRBJ2-1; D perhaps matches TRBD2 (7 bases). Between the trimmed V and J ends, which lost 7 bases and 4 bases, there was a span of 20 bases. The CDR3 length is 16 residues. Germline V gives CDR1 MDHEN, CDR2 SYDVKM. The DNA of the CDR3 is TGTGCCAGCAATCAGCCAGGGGACTATCCATACAATGAGCAGTTCTTC. Protein sequence: CASNQPGDYPYNEQFF.

The table lists this clonotype with a count of one. This sequence joins TRBV6-5 and TRBJ2-3; tentatively, D is TRBD1 or TRBD2 (5 bases each). V was cut by 3 bases and J by 2 bases, with 9 bases left in between. The CDR3 loop spans 14 amino acids. The V gene's germline CDR1 is MNHEY and CDR2 SVGAGI. For the CDR3, the DNA is TGTGCCAGCAGTTATCGGGGCCTCACAGATACGCAGTATTTT. This gives the protein CASSYRGLTDTQYF.

The table lists this clonotype with a few counts. The chain carries TRBV5-1 and TRBJ2-3; D may match TRBD1 or TRBD2 (5 bases each). This CDR3 region has 16 residues. Trimming cost V 2 bases and J 0 bases, with 13 bases left between them. Germline loops: CDR1 SGHRS, CDR2 YFSETQ. The CDR3 here is CASSFGTLRSTDTQYF. The CDR3 nucleotides are TGCGCCAGCAGCTTCGGGACCCTACGGAGCACAGATACGCAGTATTTT.

This clonotype appeared a few times. The rearrangement links TRBV5-1 to TRBJ2-7; 7 bases align to TRBD2. The CDR3 runs to 14 residues. Per the germline V gene, CDR1 is SGHRS and CDR2 is YFSETQ. V lost 4 bases to trimming and J lost 6 bases; unmatched junction nucleotides: 10. Written as DNA, the CDR3 is TGCGCCAGCAGCACTGGGACGGGAGGCGGCGAGCAGTACTTC. Amino acids: CASSTGTGGGEQYF.

This clonotype has only a few counts. CDR3 nucleotides: TGTGCCAGCAGCCAGCCCGGCCGGGAAGAGACCCAGTACTTC. Translating gives CASSQPGREETQYF. The rearrangement links TRBV3-1 to TRBJ2-5; no reliable D call. CDR3 length: 14 residues. CDR1 and CDR2 (germline): LGHDT, YNNKEL (reference sequence). V was clipped by 3 bases and J by 3 bases, with 11 bases between them.

The chain recombines TRBV5-1 with TRBJ2-6; 7 bases fit TRBD1. V was clipped by 5 bases and J by 0 bases; unmatched bases: 11. Per the germline V gene, CDR1 is SGHRS and CDR2 is YFSETQ. The CDR3 loop spans 18 amino acids. The CDR3 sequence: CASRDDRAEHSGANVLTF. Here the CDR3 DNA reads TGCGCCAGCAGGGATGACAGGGCCGAACACTCTGGGGCCAACGTCCTGACTTTC.

The rearrangement uses TRBV10-3 and TRBJ2-1, with TRBD1 as a possible D gene (6 bases). The germline V and J ends were trimmed by 0 bases and 0 bases, with 6 bases remaining between them. The CDR3 consists of 15 residues. Germline lookup yields CDR1 ENHRY and CDR2 SYGVKD. The CDR3 nucleotides read TGTGCCATCAGTGAGTCGGACAGCTCCTACAATGAGCAGTTCTTC. Translation: CAISESDSSYNEQFF.

The chain joins TRBV5-1 to TRBJ2-2; D is unresolved. V lost 3 bases and J 7 bases, leaving 16 bases between the germline ends. This CDR3 has 15 amino acids. The germline V gene encodes CDR1 SGHRS and CDR2 YFSETQ. The CDR3 nucleotides read TGCGCCAGCAGCTCCGCTCCACTCCTTGGCGGGGAGCTGTTTTTT. Its protein product is CASSSAPLLGGELFF.

This clonotype has a handful of counts. The chain recombines TRBV28 with TRBJ2-1; D possibly corresponds to TRBD1 (6 bases). The germline gives CDR1 MDHEN, CDR2 SYDVKM. Trimming stripped 5 bases from V and 5 bases from J, with 16 bases between. This CDR3 comprises 15 residues. The CDR3 coding sequence is TGTGCCAGCAGTGTCGCAGGGGCACCAAACAATGAGCAGTTCTTC. The encoded protein is CASSVAGAPNNEQFF.

The chain is built from TRBV5-6 and TRBJ2-7; TRBD2 is a possible D gene (5 bases). Germline loops: CDR1 SGHDT, CDR2 YYEEEE. V lost 1 base to trimming and J lost 4 bases, with 18 bases between them. This CDR3 is 16 amino acids long. CDR3 in amino acids: CASSLIGTQRLYEQYF. CDR3 coding DNA: TGTGCCAGCAGCTTGATCGGCACCCAGCGACTATACGAGCAGTACTTC.

The CDR3 nucleotides read TGTGCCAGCAGTGAATGGTTAGCGGGAGTCTCCGAGCAGTACTTC. This codes for CASSEWLAGVSEQYF. The chain carries TRBV25-1 and TRBJ2-7; 9 bases fit TRBD2. CDR3 length: 15 residues. CDR1 is MGHDK, CDR2 SYGVNS, per germline. V was pared by 1 base and J by 6 bases, with 7 bases of the junction left unmatched.

In this sample, this clonotype turned up many times. This chain links TRBV20-1 with TRBJ2-1; 9 nucleotides align to TRBD1. The J segment lost 2 bases and the V segment lost 4 bases, leaving 12 bases of the junction unmatched. This CDR3 is 17 amino acids long. Germline loops: CDR1 DFQATT, CDR2 SNEGSKA (reference sequence). CDR3 sequence: CSANFRGQGRPYNEQFF. The CDR3 bases are TGCAGTGCTAACTTTCGGGGACAGGGTAGGCCCTACAATGAGCAGTTCTTC.

The V gene is TRBV7-2, the J gene TRBJ2-3; a possible D gene is TRBD2 (6 bases). CDR3 length: 15 residues. V lost 2 bases, J lost 1 base, and 10 bases lay in between. CDR1 and CDR2 (germline): SGHTA, FQGNSA. CDR3 amino acids: CASSLIGTGTDTQYF. The CDR3 DNA reads TGTGCCAGCAGCTTAATAGGGACTGGCACAGATACGCAGTATTTT.

This chain uses TRBV5-1 with TRBJ2-7; D may be TRBD1 (6 bases). Trimming took off 6 bases at V and 2 bases at J, with 12 bases between the two ends. The CDR3 loop spans 13 amino acids. Germline V lookup: CDR1 SGHRS, CDR2 YFSETQ. Written as DNA, the CDR3 is TGCGCCAGCAAGTCGGACAGACCCTACGAGCAGTACTTC. Protein product: CASKSDRPYEQYF. Drawing the rest from reference TRBV5-1 and TRBJ2-7, the complete variable domain is KAGVTQTPRYLIKTRGQQVTLSCSPISGHRSVSWYQQTPGQGLQFLFEYFSETQRNKGNFPGRFSGRQFSNSRSEMNVSTLELGDSALYLCASKSDRPYEQYFGPGTRLTVT.

The chain carries TRBV7-9 and TRBJ2-5; D possibly uses TRBD1 or TRBD2 (5 bases each). Germline V gene sequence: CDR1 SEHNR, CDR2 FQNEAQ (reference sequence). The germline V and J ends were trimmed by 1 base and 14 bases, with 17 bases remaining between them. The CDR3 runs to 13 residues. The CDR3 loop is CASSLGEVGTTYF. In DNA form, the CDR3 reads TGTGCCAGCAGCTTAGGAGAAGTCGGGACCACCTACTTC.

The chain is built from TRBV21-1 and TRBJ1-1; TRBD1, the table's D call, was not compared with the DNA. TRBV21-1 is a recognized pseudogene. This CDR3 is 14 amino acids long. CDR3 sequence: CASSREQGTAEAFF. The DNA for the CDR3 is TGTGCCAGCAGCAGAGAACAGGGCACGGCTGAAGCTTTCTTT.

J is TRBJ1-5 and V is TRBV20-1; 7 bases fit TRBD1. The CDR3 contains 16 residues. Germline CDR1 DFQATT, CDR2 SNEGSKA (reference sequence). Trimming removed 1 base from V and 3 bases from J; junction bases left unmatched: 9. CDR3 amino acids: CSARGLGQPLNQPQHF. In nucleotides, the CDR3 is TGCAGTGCTAGAGGTTTGGGACAGCCCCTCAATCAGCCCCAGCATTTT.

The CDR3 sequence: CSARVAGELGYNEQFF. CDR3 bases: TGCAGTGCTAGAGTAGCGGGGGAGCTGGGCTACAATGAGCAGTTCTTC. V gene TRBV20-1 combines with J gene TRBJ2-1; 9 bases fit TRBD2. Losses at the gene ends were 1 base for V and 3 bases for J; bases not matched to a gene: 7. Per the germline V gene, CDR1 is DFQATT and CDR2 is SNEGSKA (reference sequence). The CDR3 extends over 16 amino acids.

The rearrangement uses TRBV5-1 and TRBJ1-5, with D unclear. V was shortened by 0 bases and J by 3 bases, with 4 bases between the two germline ends. CDR1 is SGHRS and CDR2 is YFSETQ in the germline V gene. The CDR3 sequence is 13 residues long. CDR3 DNA: TGCGCCAGCAGCTTGGCAGCCAATCAGCCCCAGCATTTT. This translates into CASSLAANQPQHF.

The chain uses TRBV27 and TRBJ1-5; D is undetermined. V was clipped by 3 bases and J by 0 bases, with 6 bases between them. The germline CDR1 and CDR2 sequences are MNHEY and SMNVEV (reference sequence). The CDR3 length is 14 residues. CDR3 residues: CASSLRDSNQPQHF. As DNA, the CDR3 is TGTGCCAGCAGTTTGAGGGATAGCAATCAGCCCCAGCATTTT.

This clonotype came up a few times. This chain links TRBV7-8 with TRBJ1-5; D uncertain. The CDR3 extends over 15 amino acids. V lost 5 bases and J 1 base, leaving 12 bases between the germline ends. CDR1 is SGHVS, CDR2 FQNEAQ, per germline. The CDR3 sequence is CASSPPLRSNQPQHF. The CDR3 DNA reads as TGTGCCAGCAGCCCCCCCCTTAGAAGCAATCAGCCCCAGCATTTT.

The rearrangement links TRBV2 to TRBJ2-7; D is unresolved. This CDR3 contains 12 residues. CDR1 and CDR2 from the germline V gene are SNHLY and FYNNEI. The ends were cut back, 5 bases at V and 6 bases at J, with 11 bases in the middle. The CDR3: CASSTDLGEQYF. The CDR3 bases are TGTGCCAGCAGTACCGACCTTGGCGAGCAGTACTTC.

The chain has TRBV4-1 and TRBJ2-2, with 9 bases fitting TRBD1. The CDR3 is 15 residues long. The V segment lost 6 bases and the J segment 6 bases; nucleotides outside the gene matches: 8. Germline assignment: CDR1 MGHRA and CDR2 YSYEKL. Here the CDR3 DNA reads TGCGCCAGCAGTTTCGGGACAGGGAGGGCCGGGGAGCTGTTTTTT. It yields the protein CASSFGTGRAGELFF.

This clonotype turned up a few times. The gene calls are TRBV4-2 and TRBJ1-1; 8 nucleotides line up with TRBD1. This CDR3 is built from 12 residues. Germline V gene lookup returns CDR1 LGHNA and CDR2 YNFKEQ. The V and J ends lost 4 bases and 7 bases, in that order; junction bases with no gene match: 2. CDR3 in DNA: TGTGCCAGCAGCCGACAGGGGAGTGAAGCTTTCTTT. Translation gives CASSRQGSEAFF.

This clonotype was recorded many times. The V and J genes are TRBV5-1 and TRBJ2-7; weak D call: TRBD1 (6 bases). V lost 0 bases and J lost 2, with 9 bases in between. The CDR3 runs to 14 residues. Germline CDR1 is SGHRS and CDR2 is YFSETQ. In DNA form, the CDR3 reads TGCGCCAGCAGCTTGGCCAGGGGTCCCTACGAGCAGTACTTC. Its protein product is CASSLARGPYEQYF. The whole variable domain, filled in from reference TRBV5-1 and TRBJ2-7, reads KAGVTQTPRYLIKTRGQQVTLSCSPISGHRSVSWYQQTPGQGLQFLFEYFSETQRNKGNFPGRFSGRQFSNSRSEMNVSTLELGDSALYLCASSLARGPYEQYFGPGTRLTVT.

This clonotype was seen just once. This rearrangement joins TRBV7-8 to TRBJ2-3, with no clear D. Germline assignment: CDR1 SGHVS and CDR2 FQNEAQ. Trimming cost V 4 bases and J 5 bases, with 10 bases left between them. The CDR3 runs 13 residues. CDR3: CASSSNTRDTQYF. CDR3 nucleotides: TGTGCCAGCAGCTCCAACACACGAGATACGCAGTATTTT.

In its sample, this clonotype was seen a few times. This chain connects TRBV6-1 to TRBJ2-3; D ambiguous. Germline-derived CDR1 and CDR2 are MNHNS and SASEGT. The ends were cut back, 7 bases at V and 2 bases at J, with 10 bases in the middle. The CDR3 consists of 13 residues. The CDR3 protein is CASTSSDTDTQYF. The CDR3 DNA is TGTGCCAGCACCTCTAGTGACACAGATACGCAGTATTTT.